Reported below is one T cell receptor (beta chain). Clones were sequenced by immunoSEQ multiplex PCR, and TCRdb holds only the in-frame ones, with some missing. Here the sample spans around 68,000 clones, more than 80% being singletons. The data stem from a study of control samples from healthy donors and cancer patients. CDR1 is MNHEY and CDR2 is SMNVEV in the germline V gene (reference sequence). Between the trimmed V and J ends, which lost 5 bases and 4 bases, there was a span of 14 bases. The CDR3 extends over 15 amino acids. The clonotype comes from a man aged 45-65 years in good health. The sample taken for sequencing was blood. V is TRBV27 and J is TRBJ1-4, with a weak D call TRBD1 (6 bases). CDR3 loop: CASSVLQGINEKLFF. CDR3 nucleotides: TGTGCCAGCAGTGTCCTCCAGGGGATTAATGAAAAACTGTTTTTT.